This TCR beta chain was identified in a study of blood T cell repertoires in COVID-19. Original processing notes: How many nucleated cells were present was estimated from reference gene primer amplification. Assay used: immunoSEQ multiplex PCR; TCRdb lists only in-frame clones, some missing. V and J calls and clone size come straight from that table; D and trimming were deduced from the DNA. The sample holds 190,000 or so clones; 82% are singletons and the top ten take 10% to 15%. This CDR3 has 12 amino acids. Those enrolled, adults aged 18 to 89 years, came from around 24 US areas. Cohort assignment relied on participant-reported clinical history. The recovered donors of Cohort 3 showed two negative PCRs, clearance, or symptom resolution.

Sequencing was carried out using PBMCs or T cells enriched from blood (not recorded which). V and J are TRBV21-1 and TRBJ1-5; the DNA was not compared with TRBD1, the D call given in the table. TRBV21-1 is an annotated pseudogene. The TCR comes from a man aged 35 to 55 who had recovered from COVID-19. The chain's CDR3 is CATVGSNQPQHF. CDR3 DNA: TGTGCCACGGTGGGCAGCAATCAGCCCCAGCATTTT.